The clone carrying this T cell receptor beta chain has at least ten counts. The antigen remains undetermined. This specimen belongs to a study of response to subunit inactivated influenza vaccine. Findings and limits, study-wide: Researchers suggested that each seasonal influenza vaccination recruits few new T cells.

The CDR3 sequence is 13 residues long. Germline V gene sequence: CDR1 SEHNR, CDR2 FQNEAQ (reference sequence). Deletions cut 4 bases from V and 2 bases from J, with 8 bases between. From the RT-PCR reads, TCRdb called clonotypes with MiXCR, one entry per CDR3 protein. The sample has around 580,000 distinct CDR3 sequences; approximately 15% are singletons. The chain has TRBV7-9 and TRBJ1-2; D might be TRBD1 (6 bases). This clonotype was sampled from a man aged 50-59 years who received an inactivated influenza vaccine. This sample comprised PBMCs from blood, obtained approximately 13 days after vaccination. CDR3 nucleotides: TGTGCCAGCAGCTCTACAGGGAACTATGGCTACACCTTC. This encodes CASSSTGNYGYTF.